This T cell receptor beta chain was documented in a study of blood T cells in healthy people across ages. Study-wide results and caveats: Diversity estimates drawn from one million T cells were deemed underestimates.

The germline CDR1 and CDR2 sequences are SQVTM and ANQGSEA. Between the trimmed V and J ends, which lost 5 bases and 3 bases, there was a span of 6 bases. CDR3 length equals 11 residues. Alongside a J-beta primer mix, a sample-barcoded 5' primer served in a second PCR lasting roughly 7 to 11 cycles. Template switching added a 12-random-nucleotide identifier to every cDNA molecule. TCRdb itself ran the 5' RACE reads through MiXCR, one entry per CDR3 protein. The table records hundreds of thousands of distinct CDR3 sequences, under 70% of them present only once. Remarks on this clonotype: Its antigen is currently unknown.

The amount of total RNA extracted per sample was at least 5.5 micrograms. Sample: blood. This rearrangement joins TRBV29-1 to TRBJ2-3; D gene unclear. The origin of this receptor is a man aged 55 to 70 in good health. This CDR3 is CSVSVTDTQYF. For the CDR3, the DNA is TGCAGCGTTAGTGTAACAGATACGCAGTATTTT.